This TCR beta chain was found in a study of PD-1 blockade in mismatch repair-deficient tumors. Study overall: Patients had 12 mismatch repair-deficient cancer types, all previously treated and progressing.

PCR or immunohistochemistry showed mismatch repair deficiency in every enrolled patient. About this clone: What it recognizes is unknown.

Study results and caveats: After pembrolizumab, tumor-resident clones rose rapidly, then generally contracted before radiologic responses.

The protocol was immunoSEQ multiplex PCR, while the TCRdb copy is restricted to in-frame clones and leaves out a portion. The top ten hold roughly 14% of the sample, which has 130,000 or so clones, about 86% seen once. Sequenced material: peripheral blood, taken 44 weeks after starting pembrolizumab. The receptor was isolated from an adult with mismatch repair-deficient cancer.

This CDR3 is CATSTGTDTQYF. CDR3 coding DNA: TGTGCCACCTCGACAGGCACAGATACGCAGTATTTT. The V call is TRBV19, the J call TRBJ2-3; D perhaps matches TRBD1 (5 bases). V lost 10 bases and J lost 1, with 9 bases in between. Germline V gene data show CDR1 as LNHDA and CDR2 as SQIVND (reference sequence). This CDR3 is 12 amino acids long.